A selection of T cell receptor beta chains follows, all from one sample in a study of blood T cell repertoires in COVID-19. Data came from immunoSEQ multiplex PCR; TCRdb stores just in-frame clones and leaves some out. The sample lists 200,000 or so clones, roughly 88% seen once, with approximately 13% in the top ten. Sequenced: peripheral blood. These receptors were collected from a human donor in a cohort sampled during active COVID-19. Both conserved end residues are part of each CDR3. The D gene is left open where the match is weak. Expanded clones get a size class; other rows say once, few or many, or leave the size out.

clone_size: NA; d_call: NA; cdr3_length: 15; v_call: TRBV5-4; j_call: TRBJ2-2; cdr3_aa: CASSLASLYTGELFF; cdr3_nt: TGTGCCAGCAGCTTGGCCTCCCTATACACCGGGGAGCTGTTTTTT
clone_size: NA; d_call: NA; cdr3_length: 11; v_call: TRBV3-1/TRBV3-2; j_call: TRBJ2-1; cdr3_aa: CASNVRGEQFF; cdr3_nt: TGTGCCAGCAATGTAAGAGGTGAGCAGTTCTTC
clone_size: once; d_call: TRBD2; cdr3_length: 16; v_call: TRBV5-1; j_call: TRBJ2-7; cdr3_aa: CASSLGTSGSTYEQYF; cdr3_nt: TGCGCCAGCAGCTTAGGGACTAGCGGGAGTACCTACGAGCAGTACTTC
clone_size: few; d_call: TRBD2; cdr3_length: 16; v_call: TRBV2; j_call: TRBJ2-7; cdr3_aa: CASTNSGTSGSYEQYF; cdr3_nt: TGTGCCAGCACCAACTCCGGGACTAGCGGGAGCTACGAGCAGTACTTC
clone_size: few; d_call: TRBD1; cdr3_length: 15; v_call: TRBV11-3; j_call: TRBJ2-2; cdr3_aa: CASNEGQGSGGELFF; cdr3_nt: TGTGCCAGCAACGAGGGACAGGGGTCCGGCGGGGAGCTGTTTTTT
clone_size: NA; d_call: NA; cdr3_length: 15; v_call: TRBV7-9; j_call: TRBJ1-5; cdr3_aa: CASSGPDRIDSPQHF; cdr3_nt: TGTGCCAGCAGCGGACCTGACAGGATTGATTCGCCCCAGCATTTT
clone_size: NA; d_call: NA; cdr3_length: 15; v_call: TRBV3-1/TRBV3-2; j_call: TRBJ1-2; cdr3_aa: CASSQGPDILYGYTF; cdr3_nt: TGTGCCAGCAGCCAAGGACCGGACATCCTCTATGGCTACACCTTC
clone_size: NA; d_call: TRBD2; cdr3_length: 17; v_call: TRBV5-4; j_call: TRBJ2-5; cdr3_aa: CASPLIAGREPQETQYF; cdr3_nt: TGTGCCAGCCCACTCATAGCGGGTAGAGAACCTCAAGAGACCCAGTACTTC
clone_size: NA; d_call: TRBD2; cdr3_length: 15; v_call: TRBV27; j_call: TRBJ2-7; cdr3_aa: CASSLTSGGSYEQYF; cdr3_nt: TGTGCCAGCAGTCTGACTAGCGGAGGCTCCTACGAGCAGTACTTC
clone_size: NA; d_call: NA; cdr3_length: 14; v_call: TRBV3-1/TRBV3-2; j_call: TRBJ2-7; cdr3_aa: CASSHSTGSYEQYF; cdr3_nt: TGTGCCAGCAGCCACAGTACAGGGTCCTACGAGCAGTACTTC
clone_size: NA; d_call: NA; cdr3_length: 14; v_call: TRBV27; j_call: TRBJ2-3; cdr3_aa: CASSLFPGGDTQYF; cdr3_nt: TGTGCCAGCAGTTTATTCCCCGGGGGAGATACGCAGTATTTT
clone_size: NA; d_call: NA; cdr3_length: 13; v_call: TRBV5-1; j_call: TRBJ2-7; cdr3_aa: CASSLTASYEQYF; cdr3_nt: TGCGCCAGCAGTTTAACAGCTTCCTACGAGCAGTACTTC
clone_size: NA; d_call: TRBD1; cdr3_length: 14; v_call: TRBV28; j_call: TRBJ2-7; cdr3_aa: CASSATGTGGEQYF; cdr3_nt: TGTGCCAGCAGTGCAACCGGGACAGGGGGCGAGCAGTACTTC
clone_size: NA; d_call: TRBD2; cdr3_length: 17; v_call: TRBV4-1; j_call: TRBJ2-5; cdr3_aa: CASSPGTSGRAGETQYF; cdr3_nt: TGCGCCAGCAGCCCCGGGACTAGCGGGAGGGCCGGGGAGACCCAGTACTTC
clone_size: once; d_call: TRBD1; cdr3_length: 14; v_call: TRBV6-5; j_call: TRBJ1-1; cdr3_aa: CASSSPGGVTEAFF; cdr3_nt: TGTGCCAGCAGTTCTCCAGGGGGTGTCACTGAAGCTTTCTTT
clone_size: NA; d_call: TRBD2; cdr3_length: 15; v_call: TRBV4-2; j_call: TRBJ2-1; cdr3_aa: CASSLLAGADNEQFF; cdr3_nt: TGTGCCAGCAGCCTGCTAGCGGGAGCCGACAATGAGCAGTTCTTC
clone_size: NA; d_call: TRBD2; cdr3_length: 16; v_call: TRBV3-1/TRBV3-2; j_call: TRBJ2-2; cdr3_aa: CASSQSRLAAHGELFF; cdr3_nt: TGTGCCAGCAGCCAATCTCGGCTAGCGGCGCACGGGGAGCTGTTTTTT
clone_size: NA; d_call: TRBD2; cdr3_length: 17; v_call: TRBV5-1; j_call: TRBJ2-3; cdr3_aa: CASSSTSGRATTDTQYF; cdr3_nt: TGCGCCAGCAGCTCGACTAGCGGGAGGGCCACCACAGATACGCAGTATTTT
clone_size: NA; d_call: TRBD2; cdr3_length: 14; v_call: TRBV4-2; j_call: TRBJ2-7; cdr3_aa: CASSQDSSGYEQYF; cdr3_nt: TGTGCCAGCAGCCAAGATAGTAGCGGGTACGAGCAGTACTTC
clone_size: NA; d_call: TRBD2; cdr3_length: 15; v_call: TRBV18; j_call: TRBJ2-7; cdr3_aa: CASSPLNGGSYEQYF; cdr3_nt: TGTGCCAGCTCACCACTGAACGGGGGGTCCTACGAGCAGTACTTC
clone_size: once; d_call: NA; cdr3_length: 15; v_call: TRBV7-9; j_call: TRBJ2-3; cdr3_aa: CASSLGGTSTDTQYF; cdr3_nt: TGTGCCAGCAGCTTAGGTGGGACTAGCACAGATACGCAGTATTTT
clone_size: NA; d_call: NA; cdr3_length: 13; v_call: TRBV27; j_call: TRBJ2-7; cdr3_aa: CASSLSLLSKQYF; cdr3_nt: TGTGCCAGCAGTTTAAGCCTGCTAAGCAAGCAGTACTTC
clone_size: NA; d_call: NA; cdr3_length: 14; v_call: TRBV14; j_call: TRBJ1-5; cdr3_aa: CASSQGYGNQPQHF; cdr3_nt: TGTGCCAGCAGCCAGGGCTATGGCAATCAGCCCCAGCATTTT
clone_size: NA; d_call: TRBD1; cdr3_length: 14; v_call: TRBV10-2; j_call: TRBJ1-6; cdr3_aa: CASKPGQENSPLHF; cdr3_nt: TGCGCCAGCAAACCGGGACAGGAGAATTCACCCCTCCACTTT
clone_size: NA; d_call: TRBD2; cdr3_length: 18; v_call: TRBV14; j_call: TRBJ2-1; cdr3_aa: CASSQHGLDWRPYNEQFF; cdr3_nt: TGTGCCAGCAGCCAACACGGACTAGACTGGAGGCCCTACAATGAGCAGTTCTTC
clone_size: NA; d_call: TRBD1; cdr3_length: 13; v_call: TRBV11-3; j_call: TRBJ2-7; cdr3_aa: CASRAGQGGEQYF; cdr3_nt: TGTGCCAGCAGGGCGGGACAGGGAGGCGAGCAGTACTTC
clone_size: once; d_call: NA; cdr3_length: 14; v_call: TRBV9; j_call: TRBJ2-7; cdr3_aa: CASSVSQGNYEQYF; cdr3_nt: TGTGCCAGCAGCGTGAGCCAGGGAAACTACGAGCAGTACTTC
clone_size: few; d_call: TRBD2; cdr3_length: 17; v_call: TRBV6-2/TRBV6-3; j_call: TRBJ2-2; cdr3_aa: CASSYAGLAGGTGELFF; cdr3_nt: TGTGCCAGCAGTTACGCTGGACTAGCGGGTGGCACCGGGGAGCTGTTTTTT
clone_size: NA; d_call: TRBD2; cdr3_length: 16; v_call: TRBV6-4; j_call: TRBJ2-3; cdr3_aa: CASSDVAGGSPDTQYF; cdr3_nt: TGTGCCAGCAGTGACGTAGCGGGAGGGAGCCCAGATACGCAGTATTTT
clone_size: NA; d_call: NA; cdr3_length: 14; v_call: TRBV5-1; j_call: TRBJ2-3; cdr3_aa: CASSPAGAKDTQYF; cdr3_nt: TGCGCCAGCAGCCCCGCGGGGGCGAAAGATACGCAGTATTTT
clone_size: once; d_call: TRBD1; cdr3_length: 14; v_call: TRBV28; j_call: TRBJ1-1; cdr3_aa: CASSLTGGAVEAFF; cdr3_nt: TGTGCCAGCAGCCTGACAGGGGGCGCGGTTGAAGCTTTCTTT
clone_size: NA; d_call: TRBD2; cdr3_length: 13; v_call: TRBV7-9; j_call: TRBJ2-1; cdr3_aa: CASSRREGDEQFF; cdr3_nt: TGTGCCAGCAGCCGCAGGGAGGGCGATGAGCAGTTCTTC
clone_size: NA; d_call: NA; cdr3_length: 12; v_call: TRBV27; j_call: TRBJ1-6; cdr3_aa: CACGLRNSPLHF; cdr3_nt: TGTGCCTGTGGACTCAGAAATTCACCCCTCCACTTT